The 21 T cell receptor beta chains below were found in one sample sequenced in a study of T-cell reconstitution after alpha-beta-depleted transplantation in children (dated by TCRdb to the mid-2010s). Receptor libraries were prepared by PCR. TCRdb names Illumina HiSeq 2500 as the instrument used. Molecular barcoding was employed in the preparation of TCR libraries, with unique molecular identifiers being used to normalize TCRbeta repertoire quantification. TCRdb trimmed public reads at Q25 via fastp, called clones via MiXCR and kept in-frame beta chains. Each record represents a unique CDR3 protein, reported with the most common genes and DNA among its rows. Recorded for this sample are 190,000 or so distinct CDR3 sequences; approximately 15% of them occurred a single time. Roughly 13% of the sample is held by the ten biggest clonotypes. Material: PBMCs from the stem cell graft donor, obtained from the stem cell graft. All receptors come from a human donor who donated a stem cell graft to a child with acute lymphoblastic leukemia.

This chain connects TRBV12-3 or TRBV12-4 to TRBJ2-5, with D possibly TRBD1 on 6 matching bases. V was pared by 3 bases and J by 5 bases, with 10 bases between. The length of the CDR3 is 13 residues. The CDR3 DNA reads TGTGCCAGCAGTTTTGGGGGCTCGGAGACCCAGTACTTC. This codes for CASSFGGSETQYF.

This rearrangement joins TRBV15 to TRBJ2-2, with 9 bases that match TRBD2. CDR1 is LNHNV and CDR2 is YYDKDF in the germline V gene (reference sequence). This CDR3 is built from 16 residues. Losses at the gene ends were 0 bases for V and 5 bases for J; bases not matched to a gene: 4. CDR3 sequence: CATSRELAGRTGELFF. CDR3 coding DNA: TGTGCCACCAGCAGAGAACTAGCGGGCCGGACCGGGGAGCTGTTTTTT.

This clonotype was detected ten times or more. V usage is TRBV6-1 and J usage is TRBJ2-5; TRBD2 agrees at 9 bases. The CDR3 loop spans 15 amino acids. The V gene's germline CDR1 is MNHNS and CDR2 SASEGT. The V segment lost 5 bases and the J segment 0 bases; nucleotides outside the gene matches: 4. The CDR3 nucleotides are TGTGCCAGCAGTCAGACTAGCGGCTACCAAGAGACCCAGTACTTC. Translating it yields CASSQTSGYQETQYF.

This clonotype was recorded many times. The gene calls are TRBV21-1 and TRBJ2-7. TRBV21-1 is marked as a pseudogene. This CDR3 contains 16 residues. The CDR3 loop is CASSKASAALPYEQYF. The CDR3 nucleotides are TGTGCCAGCAGCAAAGCGTCGGCAGCTCTACCCTACGAGCAGTACTTC.

This clonotype was observed at least ten times. The V gene is TRBV4-2, the J gene TRBJ1-2; D is perhaps TRBD1 (5 bases). V was trimmed by 4 bases and J by 0 bases, leaving 12 bases between them. This CDR3 region has 15 residues. Germline V lookup: CDR1 LGHNA, CDR2 YNFKEQ. CDR3 nucleotides: TGTGCCAGCAGCCCGGGGGTGGTGGCTAACTATGGCTACACCTTC. This sequence encodes CASSPGVVANYGYTF.

This clonotype was counted at least ten times. The V call is TRBV27, the J call TRBJ2-6; D not certain. The CDR3 totals 15 residues. With 7 bases removed from V and 2 bases from J, the gap between germline ends came to 12 bases. Germline V gene sequence: CDR1 MNHEY, CDR2 SMNVEV (reference sequence). The CDR3 protein is CASTPRQAGANVLTF. In DNA, the CDR3 is TGTGCCAGCACCCCCCGACAAGCTGGGGCCAACGTCCTGACTTTC.

This chain connects TRBV3-1 to TRBJ2-1; D is undetermined. Germline V CDR1 and CDR2: LGHDT, YNNKEL (reference sequence). The CDR3 runs to 12 residues. Trimming took off 3 bases at V and 5 bases at J, with 5 bases between the two ends. This chain's CDR3 is CASSQSNNEQFF. As DNA, the CDR3 is TGTGCCAGCAGCCAGTCAAACAATGAGCAGTTCTTC.

The rearrangement joins TRBV6-5 to TRBJ1-1; unclear D gene. The ends were cut back, 8 bases at V and 0 bases at J, with 7 bases in the middle. The CDR3 loop spans 12 amino acids. Per the germline V gene, CDR1 is MNHEY and CDR2 is SVGAGI. CDR3 coding DNA: TGTGCCAGCGGCGGGATGAACACTGAAGCTTTCTTT. Translated, it gives CASGGMNTEAFF.

On this clonotype itself: A much larger clone lies a single base off, so this may be a read error. J is TRBJ1-1 and V is TRBV12-3 or TRBV12-4; D remains ambiguous. This CDR3 comprises 12 residues. The CDR3 is CASVGSRAEPFF. Here the CDR3 DNA reads TGTGCCAGCGTCGGGTCTAGGGCTGAACCTTTCTTT.

This clonotype was observed many times. This chain connects TRBV20-1 to TRBJ2-5; 14 bases are shared with TRBD2. Trimming at V came to 5 bases and at J to 6 bases, leaving 8 bases not matched to a gene. Looked up from germline, CDR1 is DFQATT and CDR2 is SNEGSKA (reference sequence). The CDR3 sequence is 15 residues long. In nucleotides, the CDR3 is TGCAGTGCTCCCCGCCGACTAGCGGGAGGGAAGACCCAGTACTTC. It specifies CSAPRRLAGGKTQYF.

Turning to this clonotype: A much larger clone differs from this one at a single base, so this may be a read error. V and J are TRBV15 and TRBJ1-2, with a possible D match to TRBD1 (6 bases). Germline CDR1 and CDR2: LNHNV and YYDKDF (reference sequence). V was pared by 0 bases and J by 9 bases, with 14 bases between. The CDR3 consists of 14 residues. In DNA form, the CDR3 reads TGTGCCACCAGCAGAGATTACCCAGGGGATAGCTACACCTTC. This codes for CATSRDYPGDSYTF.

This chain links TRBV29-1 with TRBJ1-4; maybe TRBD1 (5 bases). Germline values: CDR1 SQVTM, CDR2 ANQGSEA. The CDR3 is made up of 14 amino acids. V was shortened by 4 bases and J by 2 bases, with 11 bases between the two germline ends. For the CDR3, the DNA is TGCAGCGTTGGGGGCATTGCGACTAATGAAAAACTGTTTTTT. Protein: CSVGGIATNEKLFF.

This clonotype was counted many times. This chain uses TRBV7-9 with TRBJ1-5; D may be TRBD1 (5 bases). Germline CDR1 and CDR2: SEHNR and FQNEAQ (reference sequence). The length of the CDR3 is 15 residues. The V end was cut by 5 bases, the J end by 1 base, with 12 bases between. The CDR3 sequence: CASSPIGASNQPQHF. CDR3 in DNA: TGTGCCAGCAGCCCGATTGGGGCGAGCAATCAGCCCCAGCATTTT.

This clonotype was counted a few times. The J gene is TRBJ1-6, the V gene TRBV11-2; 9 nucleotides align to TRBD1. From germline, CDR1 is SGHAT and CDR2 FQNNGV. The CDR3 is 15 residues long. The V gene end was trimmed by 2 bases and the J gene end by 7 bases; junction bases not matched to a gene: 3. CDR3 loop: CASSLTGGGNSPLHF. CDR3 coding DNA: TGTGCCAGCAGCTTAACAGGGGGCGGGAATTCACCCCTCCACTTT.

This clonotype has at least ten counts. The rearrangement links TRBV10-3 to TRBJ2-3; 7 nucleotides match TRBD2. J lost 10 bases, V lost 0 bases, and 7 bases had no gene match. This CDR3 contains 14 residues. Germline V CDR1 and CDR2: ENHRY, SYGVKD. The CDR3 spells CAISESGLEGAQYF. CDR3 nucleotide sequence: TGTGCCATCAGTGAGTCTGGACTAGAAGGTGCGCAGTATTTT.

The rearrangement links TRBV4-1 to TRBJ2-7, with a tentative D call TRBD1 (5 bases). There are 16 residues in the CDR3. V was pared by 1 base and J by 0 bases, with 13 bases between. Germline V gene sequence: CDR1 MGHRA, CDR2 YSYEKL. CDR3 sequence: CASSQVIGAFSYEQYF. CDR3 coding DNA: TGCGCCAGCAGCCAAGTGATTGGGGCCTTCTCCTACGAGCAGTACTTC.

This clonotype was picked up many times. An end of the junction differs from the germline gene, which may be a read error. The chain joins TRBV12-3 or TRBV12-4 to TRBJ1-2; D ambiguous. The CDR3 is made up of 12 amino acids. CDR3 nucleotide sequence: TGTGCCAGCAGCTTTGCCCTAGGGCGGGGTTTCTTC. It specifies CASSFALGRGFF.

This clonotype was detected ten times or more. The chain couples TRBV11-2 to TRBJ1-2, with D hard to call. This CDR3 contains 13 residues. The germline V gene encodes CDR1 SGHAT and CDR2 FQNNGV. Trimming left V 5 bases short and J 8 bases short, with 15 bases between. CDR3 bases: TGTGCCAGCAGCCCCTCCCAATACCCGGGCTACACCTTC. Encoded protein: CASSPSQYPGYTF.

This clonotype was detected many times. This rearrangement joins TRBV6-2 or TRBV6-3 to TRBJ2-3, with 10 nucleotides matching TRBD1. Germline trimming cut 5 bases from V and 5 bases from J; bases unmatched to any gene: 10. The CDR3 extends over 16 amino acids. CDR1 and CDR2 from the germline V gene are MNHEY and SVGEGT. The CDR3 reads CASSKTRTGGLDTQYF. CDR3 nucleotide sequence: TGTGCCAGCAGTAAGACTAGGACAGGGGGTTTAGATACGCAGTATTTT.

V gene TRBV18 combines with J gene TRBJ2-3; D call uncertain. Trimming removed 2 bases from V and 1 base from J, with 7 bases in between. Germline CDR1 and CDR2: KGHSH and LQKENI. The CDR3 runs to 14 residues. The CDR3 is CASSPNFGTDTQYF. In nucleotides, the CDR3 is TGTGCCAGCTCACCAAATTTCGGCACAGATACGCAGTATTTT.

This clonotype was recorded many times. V and J are TRBV30 and TRBJ1-4; no clear D gene. This CDR3 has 13 amino acids. CDR1 is GTSNPN, CDR2 SVGIG, per germline (reference sequence). V was pared by 2 bases and J by 4 bases, with 8 bases between. CDR3 nucleotide sequence: TGTGCCTGGAGTCGGGCGTTTAATGAAAAACTGTTTTTT. Amino acids: CAWSRAFNEKLFF.